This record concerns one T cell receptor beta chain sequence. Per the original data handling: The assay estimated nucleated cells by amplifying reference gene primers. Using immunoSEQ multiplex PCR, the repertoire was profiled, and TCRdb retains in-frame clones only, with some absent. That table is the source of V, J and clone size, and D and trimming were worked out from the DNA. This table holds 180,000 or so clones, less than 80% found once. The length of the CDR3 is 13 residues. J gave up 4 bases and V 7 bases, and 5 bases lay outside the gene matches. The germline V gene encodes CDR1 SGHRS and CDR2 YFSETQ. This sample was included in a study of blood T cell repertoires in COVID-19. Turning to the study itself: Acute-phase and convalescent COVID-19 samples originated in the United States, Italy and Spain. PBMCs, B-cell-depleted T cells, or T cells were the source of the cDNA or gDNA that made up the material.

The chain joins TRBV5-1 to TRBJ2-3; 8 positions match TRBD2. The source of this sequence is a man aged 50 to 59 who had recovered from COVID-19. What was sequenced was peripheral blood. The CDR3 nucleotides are TGCGCCAGCCGGACTAGCTTGGCAGATACGCAGTATTTT. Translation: CASRTSLADTQYF.